This T cell receptor (beta chain) was obtained from a study of T cell responses to AZD1222 COVID-19 vaccine. TCRdb's table, derived via immunoSEQ multiplex PCR, lists solely in-frame clones and lacks some. The data hold about 55,000 clones, with 87% observed a single time. Regarding this clone: The antigen is not known.

The CDR3 runs 13 residues. V lost 5 bases and J lost 3, with 10 bases in between. Germline CDR1 MNHEY, CDR2 SVGEGT. General study findings and limits: Only a handful of individuals given AZD1222 were seropositive at baseline. Donors were largely white British and mainly female; clonal diversity was possibly underestimated.

This receptor was taken from an adult in good health. This chain links TRBV6-2 or TRBV6-3 with TRBJ1-1; perhaps TRBD1 as D (6 bases). The starting material was peripheral blood, obtained on day 0 of AZD1222 vaccination. The CDR3: CASSLNRDTEAFF. CDR3 nucleotides: TGTGCCAGCAGTCTCAACAGGGACACTGAAGCTTTCTTT.